This T cell receptor beta chain is drawn from a study of T cell responses to AZD1222 COVID-19 vaccine. The CDR3 runs to 14 residues. The germline V gene encodes CDR1 MNHEY and CDR2 SVGAGI. Trimming shortened V by 4 bases and J by 0 bases, and 10 bases separated the two germline ends. Generated by immunoSEQ multiplex PCR, the TCRdb table keeps only in-frame clones and is missing some. The table has about 120,000 clones, about 90% seen once. The starting material was peripheral blood, obtained on day 0 of AZD1222 vaccination. The TCR originated in an adult in good health. The chain recombines TRBV6-5 with TRBJ2-7, with D unresolved. The CDR3 sequence: CASSSPPHSYEQYF. The CDR3 nucleotides are TGTGCCAGCAGTTCTCCACCTCACTCCTACGAGCAGTACTTC.